The clone carrying this T cell receptor (beta chain) has more than one count but fewer than ten. The sample belongs to a study of T-cell memory formation after mild COVID-19. One entry per CDR3 protein, called by TCRdb with MiXCR from the 5' RACE reads. The table shows hundreds of thousands of distinct CDR3 sequences, with 15% to 20% occurring only once. J was trimmed by 5 bases and V by 0 bases; bases with no gene match: 8. The CDR3 runs 16 residues. The sample was PBMCs or a T cell subset sorted from them (not recorded which). The clonotype originates from an adult woman who had mild COVID-19 (a few samples of this study predate the infection). Cell type and time point are not known. The chain joins TRBV12-3 or TRBV12-4 to TRBJ2-3, with 7 bases matching TRBD2. The CDR3 spells CASSLARRETIDTQYF. In nucleotides, the CDR3 is TGTGCCAGCAGTTTAGCGCGGCGGGAGACGATAGATACGCAGTATTTT.